These T cell receptor beta chains were read from a single sample in a study of T-cell reconstitution after alpha-beta-depleted transplantation in children. TCRdb re-called the PCR reads with MiXCR, one entry per CDR3 protein. This table has about a million distinct CDR3 sequences, 25% to 35% appearing once. The sequences come from PBMCs, mostly from graft donor cells, collected 360 days after TCRalphabeta/CD19-depleted stem cell transplant. The receptor source for this set is a boy younger than two who had a stem cell transplant for SCID, so the T cells may come from the graft donor. CDR3s include the opening cysteine and the closing phenylalanine or tryptophan. D genes are given only for firm matches. Clone size appears in some rows only: once, few, many, or a class for an expanded clone.

D gene,J gene,V gene,clone size,CDR3 length,CDR3 protein,CDR3 DNA
TRBD2,TRBJ2-5,TRBV7-2,few,13,CASRGTSQETQYF,TGTGCCAGCAGAGGGACTAGCCAAGAGACCCAGTACTTC
TRBD2,TRBJ2-3,TRBV6-2/TRBV6-3,NA,16,CASSYSASGYTDTQYF,TGTGCCAGCAGTTACTCGGCTAGCGGATACACAGATACGCAGTATTTT
NA,TRBJ1-2,TRBV25-1,NA,14,CASSEWGGTYGYTF,TGTGCCAGCAGTGAATGGGGAGGAACCTATGGCTACACCTTC
NA,TRBJ2-5,TRBV12-3/TRBV12-4,NA,18,CASSWPRGGAGDWETQYF,TGTGCCAGCAGTTGGCCGAGGGGGGGGGCGGGGGATTGGGAGACCCAGTACTTC
NA,TRBJ2-3,TRBV7-2,NA,15,CASSLALVSPDTQYF,TGTGCCAGCAGCTTAGCGCTTGTTAGTCCAGATACGCAGTATTTT
TRBD1,TRBJ2-1,TRBV20-1,many,15,CSATRTGAKDNEQFF,TGCAGTGCTACCAGGACAGGGGCAAAGGACAATGAGCAGTTCTTC
NA,TRBJ2-7,TRBV3-1,many,11,CASSQRGEQYF,TGTGCCAGCAGCCAAAGAGGCGAGCAGTACTTC
NA,TRBJ1-1,TRBV20-1,NA,13,CSAVKGLSRGAFF,TGCAGTGCTGTAAAAGGGTTGTCTCGTGGAGCTTTCTTT
NA,TRBJ1-1,TRBV7-9,few,14,CASSLTRVNTEAFF,TGTGCCAGCAGCTTAACGAGGGTGAACACTGAAGCTTTCTTT
NA,TRBJ1-1,TRBV7-9,NA,14,CASSWEQLNTEAFF,TGTGCCAGCAGCTGGGAACAGTTGAACACTGAAGCTTTCTTT
NA,TRBJ2-5,TRBV18,once,13,CASSPSPQETQYF,TGTGCCAGCTCACCATCCCCCCAAGAGACCCAGTACTTC
TRBD1,TRBJ2-3,TRBV5-1,NA,15,CASSVGQGAADTQYF,TGCGCCAGCAGCGTGGGACAGGGGGCGGCAGATACGCAGTATTTT
NA,TRBJ1-1,TRBV11-2,few,15,CASSSAWKMNTEAFF,TGTGCCAGCAGCTCCGCCTGGAAGATGAACACTGAAGCTTTCTTT
NA,TRBJ2-1,TRBV19,NA,15,CASSTPRPTYNEQFF,TGTGCCAGTAGTACCCCCCGACCCACCTACAATGAGCAGTTCTTC
TRBD2,TRBJ2-1,TRBV9,few,15,CASSAEGTSAGEQFF,TGTGCCAGCAGCGCCGAGGGGACTAGCGCGGGCGAGCAGTTCTTC
NA,TRBJ2-2,TRBV20-1,NA,14,CSAPPGSQAGELFF,TGCAGTGCGCCCCCAGGTTCCCAAGCTGGGGAGCTGTTTTTT
NA,TRBJ2-1,TRBV27,few,17,CASSPRGRGVSYNEQFF,TGTGCCAGCAGTCCCCGCGGTAGGGGCGTCTCCTACAATGAGCAGTTCTTC
NA,TRBJ2-3,TRBV5-1,NA,13,CASSSVGAHTQYF,TGCGCCAGCAGCTCGGTGGGGGCTCATACGCAGTATTTT
NA,TRBJ2-3,TRBV12-3/TRBV12-4,NA,15,CASSLGQTGTDTQYF,TGTGCCAGCAGTTTAGGACAGACGGGCACAGATACGCAGTATTTT
NA,TRBJ2-7,TRBV6-1,few,13,CASSKQSSYEQYF,TGTGCCAGCAGTAAACAAAGCTCCTACGAGCAGTACTTC
NA,TRBJ2-3,TRBV7-2,NA,14,CASSSRLITDTQYF,TGTGCCAGCAGCTCGAGACTTATCACAGATACGCAGTATTTT
NA,TRBJ2-1,TRBV5-1,many,13,CASSPGSYNEQFF,TGTGCCAGCAGCCCCGGCAGTTACAATGAGCAGTTCTTC
NA,TRBJ1-5,TRBV5-1,many,16,CASSPSGGFSNQPQHF,TGCGCCAGCAGCCCATCGGGGGGCTTTAGCAATCAGCCCCAGCATTTT
NA,TRBJ1-1,TRBV5-5,NA,14,CASSLRLLGTEAFF,TGTGCCAGCAGCTTGAGACTACTCGGGACTGAAGCTTTCTTT
NA,TRBJ1-2,TRBV12-3/TRBV12-4,NA,15,CASSPLRAANYGYTF,TGTGCCAGCAGTCCCCTAAGAGCGGCTAACTATGGCTACACCTTC
NA,TRBJ2-3,TRBV13,few,15,CASSLRGDSTDTQYF,TGTGCCAGCAGCTTACGTGGGGACTCCACAGATACGCAGTATTTT
TRBD1,TRBJ1-3,TRBV18,few,18,CASSPRQGQAVSGNTIYF,TGTGCCAGCTCACCACGTCAGGGACAGGCGGTCTCTGGAAACACCATATATTTT
NA,TRBJ2-3,TRBV5-5,many,15,CASSPPGLRTDTQYF,TGTGCCAGCAGCCCTCCAGGACTCCGAACAGATACGCAGTATTTT
TRBD1,TRBJ2-5,TRBV29-1,few,12,CSVEDRDETQYF,TGCAGCGTTGAGGACAGGGATGAGACCCAGTACTTC
NA,TRBJ1-1,TRBV3-1,NA,13,CASSQERRTEAFF,TGTGCCAGCAGCCAAGAACGGAGGACTGAAGCTTTCTTT
NA,TRBJ2-7,TRBV25-1,NA,16,CASSEPMGVGPGEQYF,TGTGCCAGCAGTGAACCCATGGGGGTAGGTCCGGGGGAGCAGTACTTC
TRBD2,TRBJ2-1,TRBV10-1,few,16,CASSGFIAGANNEQFF,TGCGCCAGCAGTGGTTTTATAGCGGGGGCTAACAATGAGCAGTTCTTC
NA,TRBJ2-1,TRBV5-1,many,14,CASSSPGLNNEQFF,TGCGCCAGCAGCTCCCCGGGACTGAACAATGAGCAGTTCTTC
TRBD1,TRBJ2-3,TRBV20-1,few,14,CSATDRASTDTQYF,TGCAGTGCTACCGACAGGGCGAGCACAGATACGCAGTATTTT
TRBD1,TRBJ2-1,TRBV7-2,few,15,CASSINRGRYNEQFF,TGTGCCAGCAGCATCAACAGGGGTAGATACAATGAGCAGTTCTTC
NA,TRBJ2-7,TRBV18,many,13,CASSWGHSYEQYF,TGTGCCAGCTCATGGGGACACTCCTACGAGCAGTACTTC
NA,TRBJ2-1,TRBV12-3/TRBV12-4,few,16,CASSFQALARPNEQFF,TGTGCCAGCAGTTTTCAGGCGCTGGCCAGACCCAATGAGCAGTTCTTC
TRBD2,TRBJ2-1,TRBV4-3,few,17,CASSQDWTSGGNNEQFF,TGCGCCAGCAGCCAAGATTGGACTAGCGGGGGGAACAATGAGCAGTTCTTC
NA,TRBJ1-2,TRBV5-5,NA,15,CASSSLKTTGSGYTF,TGTGCCAGCAGCTCTTTGAAAACCACAGGGAGCGGCTACACCTTC
NA,TRBJ2-3,TRBV7-9,NA,16,CASSLIRGPSTDTQYF,TGTGCCAGCAGCTTAATTAGGGGTCCCAGCACAGATACGCAGTATTTT
TRBD2,TRBJ2-1,TRBV9,few,17,CASSVGSGGPSYNEQFF,TGTGCCAGCAGCGTAGGTAGCGGGGGGCCCTCCTACAATGAGCAGTTCTTC
NA,TRBJ1-5,TRBV10-3,NA,13,CAIRGGSNQPQHF,TGTGCCATCAGGGGGGGGAGCAATCAGCCCCAGCATTTT
TRBD1,TRBJ2-7,TRBV5-1,NA,14,CASGDRGSSYEQYF,TGCGCCAGCGGGGACAGGGGCTCCTCCTACGAGCAGTACTTC
NA,TRBJ2-3,TRBV20-1,NA,15,CSVSRWRGNTDTQYF,TGCAGTGTGTCACGGTGGAGAGGGAACACAGATACGCAGTATTTT
NA,TRBJ2-3,TRBV20-1,NA,15,CSVFPSTGVTDTQYF,TGCAGTGTCTTTCCGTCGACAGGAGTCACAGATACGCAGTATTTT
TRBD2,TRBJ2-2,TRBV5-1,NA,17,CASSLRTSGVNTGELFF,TGCGCCAGCAGCTTGAGGACTAGCGGGGTCAACACCGGGGAGCTGTTTTTT
NA,TRBJ2-7,TRBV5-6,NA,13,CASSLGGRQEQYF,TGTGCCAGCAGCTTGGGGGGAAGACAGGAGCAGTACTTC
TRBD2,TRBJ2-2,TRBV10-2,NA,15,CASTVAGKNTGELFF,TGCGCCAGCACCGTAGCGGGGAAAAACACCGGGGAGCTGTTTTTT
NA,TRBJ1-3,TRBV20-1,NA,13,CSARTGPGNTIYF,TGCAGTGCTAGGACAGGCCCTGGAAACACCATATATTTT
NA,TRBJ2-3,TRBV4-1,many,12,CASSQRGDTQYF,TGTGCCAGCAGCCAACGGGGGGATACGCAGTATTTT